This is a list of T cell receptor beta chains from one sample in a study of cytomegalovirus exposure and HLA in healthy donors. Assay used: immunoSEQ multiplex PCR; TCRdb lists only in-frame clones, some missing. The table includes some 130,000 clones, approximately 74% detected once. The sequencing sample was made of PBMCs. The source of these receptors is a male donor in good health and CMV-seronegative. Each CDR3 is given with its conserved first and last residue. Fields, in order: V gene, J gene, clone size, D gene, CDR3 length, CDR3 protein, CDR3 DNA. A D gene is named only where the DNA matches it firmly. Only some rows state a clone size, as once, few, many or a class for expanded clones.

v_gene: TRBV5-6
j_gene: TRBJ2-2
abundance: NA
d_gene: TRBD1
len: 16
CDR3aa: CASSAGQGAVTGELFF
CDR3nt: TGTGCCAGCAGCGCAGGACAGGGTGCCGTCACCGGGGAGCTGTTTTTT

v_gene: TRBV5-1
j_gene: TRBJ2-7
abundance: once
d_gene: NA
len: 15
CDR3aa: CASSLVGRSSYEQYF
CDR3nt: TGCGCCAGCAGCTTGGTTGGGAGGAGCTCCTACGAGCAGTACTTC

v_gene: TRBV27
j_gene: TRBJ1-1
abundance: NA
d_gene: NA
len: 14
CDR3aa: CASSPLSMNTEAFF
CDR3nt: TGTGCCAGCAGCCCTCTCTCTATGAACACTGAAGCTTTCTTT

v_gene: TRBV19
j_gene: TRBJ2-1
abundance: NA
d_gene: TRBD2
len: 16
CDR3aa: CASSPYLAGGSNEQFF
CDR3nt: TGTGCCAGTAGTCCGTACCTAGCGGGAGGGTCGAATGAGCAGTTCTTC

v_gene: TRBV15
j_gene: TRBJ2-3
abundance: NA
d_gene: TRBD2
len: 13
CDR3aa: CATRPSGTDTQYF
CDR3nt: TGTGCCACCAGACCTAGCGGGACAGATACGCAGTATTTT

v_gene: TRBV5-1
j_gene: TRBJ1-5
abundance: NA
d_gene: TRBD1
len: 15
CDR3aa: CASSPGQGGNQPQHF
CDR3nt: TGCGCCAGCAGCCCCGGACAGGGGGGCAATCAGCCCCAGCATTTT

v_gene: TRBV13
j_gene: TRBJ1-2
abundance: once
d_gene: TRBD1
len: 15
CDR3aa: CASSTQGAFDYGYTF
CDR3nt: TGTGCCAGCAGCACGCAGGGGGCATTTGACTATGGCTACACCTTC

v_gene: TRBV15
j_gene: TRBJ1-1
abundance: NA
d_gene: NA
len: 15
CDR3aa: CATSRDPRFSTEAFF
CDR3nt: TGTGCCACCAGCAGAGATCCGAGATTTTCCACTGAAGCTTTCTTT

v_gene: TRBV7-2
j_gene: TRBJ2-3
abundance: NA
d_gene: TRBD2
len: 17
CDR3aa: CASSLAAAGGRFDTQYF
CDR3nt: TGTGCCAGCAGCTTAGCTGCAGCGGGAGGGCGGTTTGATACGCAGTATTTT

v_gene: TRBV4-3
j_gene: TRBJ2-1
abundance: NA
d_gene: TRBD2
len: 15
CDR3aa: CASRTVIAGGGEQFF
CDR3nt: TGCGCCAGCAGGACCGTTATTGCGGGAGGCGGTGAGCAGTTCTTC

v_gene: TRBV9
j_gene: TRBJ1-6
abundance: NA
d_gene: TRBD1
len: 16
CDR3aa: CASSVHGQVGGSPLHF
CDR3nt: TGTGCCAGCAGCGTACACGGACAGGTGGGAGGTTCACCCCTCCACTTT

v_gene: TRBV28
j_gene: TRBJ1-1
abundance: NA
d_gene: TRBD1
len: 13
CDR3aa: CASSLTGLAEAFF
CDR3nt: TGTGCCAGCAGTTTGACAGGGTTGGCTGAAGCTTTCTTT

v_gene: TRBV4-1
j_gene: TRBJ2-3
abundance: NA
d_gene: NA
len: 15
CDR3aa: CASSQDGRTTDTQYF
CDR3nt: TGCGCCAGCAGCCAAGATGGCCGTACAACAGATACGCAGTATTTT

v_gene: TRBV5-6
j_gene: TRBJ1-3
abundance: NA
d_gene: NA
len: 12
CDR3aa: CASSLAGNTIYF
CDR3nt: TGTGCCAGCAGCTTGGCAGGAAACACCATATATTTT

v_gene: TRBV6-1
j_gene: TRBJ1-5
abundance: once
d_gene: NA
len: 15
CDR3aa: CASSEGAGGNQPQHF
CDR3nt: TGTGCCAGCAGTGAGGGGGCCGGAGGCAATCAGCCCCAGCATTTT

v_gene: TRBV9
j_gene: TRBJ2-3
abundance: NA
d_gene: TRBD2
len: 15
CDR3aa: CASSGTSGGGDTQYF
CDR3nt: TGTGCCAGCAGCGGGACTAGCGGGGGAGGGGATACGCAGTATTTT

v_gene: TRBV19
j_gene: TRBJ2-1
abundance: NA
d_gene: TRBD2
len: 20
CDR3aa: CASSLLLGLAGVSSYNEQFF
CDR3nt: TGTGCCAGTAGTCTCCTTTTGGGACTAGCGGGAGTTAGCTCCTACAATGAGCAGTTCTTC

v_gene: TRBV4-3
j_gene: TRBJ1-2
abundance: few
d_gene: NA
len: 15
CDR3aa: CASSQAVDINYGYTF
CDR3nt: TGCGCCAGCAGCCAAGCCGTGGACATTAACTATGGCTACACCTTC

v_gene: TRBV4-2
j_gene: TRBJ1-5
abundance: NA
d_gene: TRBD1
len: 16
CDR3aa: CASSQEGQGGGQPQHF
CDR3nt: TGTGCCAGCAGCCAAGAGGGACAGGGGGGGGGTCAGCCCCAGCATTTT

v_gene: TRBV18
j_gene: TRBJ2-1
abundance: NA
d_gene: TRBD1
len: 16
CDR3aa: CASSPSGDRIRNEQFF
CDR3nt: TGTGCCAGCTCACCAAGTGGGGACAGAATCCGTAATGAGCAGTTCTTC

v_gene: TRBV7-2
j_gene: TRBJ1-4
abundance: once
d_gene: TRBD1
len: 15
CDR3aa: CASSLEGGFNEKLFF
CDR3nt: TGTGCCAGCAGCCTGGAAGGGGGCTTTAATGAAAAACTGTTTTTT

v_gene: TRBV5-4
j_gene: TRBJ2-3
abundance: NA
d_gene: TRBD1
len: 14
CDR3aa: CASSLTGDADTQYF
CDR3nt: TGTGCCAGCAGCTTGACAGGGGACGCAGATACGCAGTATTTT

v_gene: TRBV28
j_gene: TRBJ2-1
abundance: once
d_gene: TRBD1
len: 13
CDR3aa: CASSLITGAEQFF
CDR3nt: TGTGCCAGCAGTCTCATAACAGGGGCCGAGCAGTTCTTC

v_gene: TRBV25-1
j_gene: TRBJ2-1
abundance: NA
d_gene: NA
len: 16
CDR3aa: CASSAPGPGAYNEQFF
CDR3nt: TGTGCCAGCAGTGCCCCCGGACCAGGGGCCTACAATGAGCAGTTCTTC

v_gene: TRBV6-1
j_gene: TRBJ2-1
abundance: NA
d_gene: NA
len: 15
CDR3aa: CASSGEDRIYNEQFF
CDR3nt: TGTGCCAGCAGTGGAGAGGACAGAATATACAATGAGCAGTTCTTC

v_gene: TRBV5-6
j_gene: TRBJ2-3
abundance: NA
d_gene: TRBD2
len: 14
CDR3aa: CASSQTGGVDTQYF
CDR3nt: TGTGCCAGCAGCCAGACGGGGGGGGTGGATACGCAGTATTTT

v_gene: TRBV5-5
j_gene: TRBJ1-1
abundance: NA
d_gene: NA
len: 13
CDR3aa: CASSLDWGREAFF
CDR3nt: TGTGCCAGCAGCTTGGATTGGGGCCGAGAAGCTTTCTTT

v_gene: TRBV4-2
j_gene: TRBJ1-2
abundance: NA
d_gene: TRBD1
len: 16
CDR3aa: CTSSQDLSGGRNGYTF
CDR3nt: TGTACCAGCAGCCAAGATCTTTCAGGGGGAAGAAATGGCTACACCTTC

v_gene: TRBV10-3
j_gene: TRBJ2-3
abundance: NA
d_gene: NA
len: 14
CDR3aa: CAISAGRGGDTQYF
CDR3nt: TGTGCCATCAGTGCTGGCAGGGGCGGAGATACGCAGTATTTT

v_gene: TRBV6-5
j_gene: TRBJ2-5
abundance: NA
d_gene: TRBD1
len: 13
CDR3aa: CASSLQGRETQYF
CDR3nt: TGTGCCAGCAGCTTACAGGGGCGGGAGACCCAGTACTTC

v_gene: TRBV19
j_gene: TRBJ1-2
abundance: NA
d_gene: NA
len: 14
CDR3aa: CASSEGEGLYGYTF
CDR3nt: TGTGCCAGTAGTGAAGGGGAAGGTCTCTATGGCTACACCTTC

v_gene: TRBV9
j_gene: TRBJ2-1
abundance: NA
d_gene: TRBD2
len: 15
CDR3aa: CASSYMGLADNEQFF
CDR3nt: TGTGCCAGCAGCTATATGGGACTAGCAGACAATGAGCAGTTCTTC

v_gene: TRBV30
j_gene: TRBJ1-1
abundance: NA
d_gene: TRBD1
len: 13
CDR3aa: CAWSGQGWTEAFF
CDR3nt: TGTGCCTGGAGTGGACAGGGCTGGACTGAAGCTTTCTTT

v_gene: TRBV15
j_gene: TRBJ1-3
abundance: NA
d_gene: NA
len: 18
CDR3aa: CATSRGNGAGRFGNTIYF
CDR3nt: TGTGCCACCAGCAGAGGAAACGGGGCAGGGAGGTTCGGAAACACCATATATTTT

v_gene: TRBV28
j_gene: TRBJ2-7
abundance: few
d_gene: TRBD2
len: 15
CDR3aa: CASSSGLAGFYEQYF
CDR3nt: TGTGCCAGCAGTTCGGGACTAGCGGGCTTCTACGAGCAGTACTTC

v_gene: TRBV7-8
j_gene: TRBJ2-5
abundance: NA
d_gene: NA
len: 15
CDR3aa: CASSSLGGQSRTQYF
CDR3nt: TGTGCCAGCAGTTCCCTAGGAGGGCAGTCCAGAACCCAGTACTTC

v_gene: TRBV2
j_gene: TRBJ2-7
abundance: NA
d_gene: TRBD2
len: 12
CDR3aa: CASRGGAYEQYF
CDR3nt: TGTGCCAGCCGCGGGGGGGCATACGAGCAGTACTTC

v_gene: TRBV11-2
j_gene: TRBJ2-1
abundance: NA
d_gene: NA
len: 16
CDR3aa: CASSDREASSYNEQFF
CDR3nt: TGTGCCAGCAGCGACAGAGAGGCGAGCTCCTACAATGAGCAGTTCTTC

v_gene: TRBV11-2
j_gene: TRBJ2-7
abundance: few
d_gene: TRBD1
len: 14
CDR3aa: CASSLTGRTYEQYF
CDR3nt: TGTGCCAGCAGCCTGACAGGGCGGACCTACGAGCAGTACTTC

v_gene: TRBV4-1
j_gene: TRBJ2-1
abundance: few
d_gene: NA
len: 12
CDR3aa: CASSQGFDEQFF
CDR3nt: TGCGCCAGCAGCCAAGGTTTCGATGAGCAGTTCTTC

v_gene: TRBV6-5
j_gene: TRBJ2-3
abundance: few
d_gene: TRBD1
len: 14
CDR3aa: CASSGTGPIDTQYF
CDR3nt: TGTGCCAGCAGTGGGACAGGGCCCATCGATACGCAGTATTTT

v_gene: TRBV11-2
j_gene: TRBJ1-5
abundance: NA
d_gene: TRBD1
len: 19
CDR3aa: CASSLRDREIMGTNQPQHF
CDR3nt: TGTGCCAGCAGCCTCCGGGACAGGGAGATTATGGGAACCAATCAGCCCCAGCATTTT

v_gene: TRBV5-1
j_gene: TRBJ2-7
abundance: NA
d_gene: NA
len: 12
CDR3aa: CASTGITYEQYF
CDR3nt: TGCGCCAGCACAGGGATCACCTACGAGCAGTACTTC

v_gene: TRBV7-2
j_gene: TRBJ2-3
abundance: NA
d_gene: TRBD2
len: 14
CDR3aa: CASRSTSVPDTQYF
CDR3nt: TGTGCCAGCAGATCCACTAGCGTCCCAGATACGCAGTATTTT

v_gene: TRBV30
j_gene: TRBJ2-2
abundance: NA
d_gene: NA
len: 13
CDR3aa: CAWSRFISGELFF
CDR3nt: TGTGCCTGGAGCAGGTTTATATCCGGGGAGCTGTTTTTT

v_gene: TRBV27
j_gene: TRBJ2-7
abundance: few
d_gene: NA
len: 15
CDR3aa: CASSPPPSGSYEQYF
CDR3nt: TGTGCCAGCAGTCCACCTCCCAGCGGCTCCTACGAGCAGTACTTC

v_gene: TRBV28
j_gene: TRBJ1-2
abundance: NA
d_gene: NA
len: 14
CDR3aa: CASSLTAPNYGYTF
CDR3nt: TGTGCCAGCAGTTTGACTGCGCCTAACTATGGCTACACCTTC

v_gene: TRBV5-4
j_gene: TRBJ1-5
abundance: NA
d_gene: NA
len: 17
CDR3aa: CASSSLRGAPSNQPQHF
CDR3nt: TGTGCCAGCAGTTCCCTCCGGGGGGCGCCTAGCAATCAGCCCCAGCATTTT

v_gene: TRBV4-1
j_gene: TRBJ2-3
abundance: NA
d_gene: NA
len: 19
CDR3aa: CASSQDQGGGQGRTDTQYF
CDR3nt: TGCGCCAGCAGCCAAGATCAGGGGGGCGGCCAGGGTAGGACAGATACGCAGTATTTT